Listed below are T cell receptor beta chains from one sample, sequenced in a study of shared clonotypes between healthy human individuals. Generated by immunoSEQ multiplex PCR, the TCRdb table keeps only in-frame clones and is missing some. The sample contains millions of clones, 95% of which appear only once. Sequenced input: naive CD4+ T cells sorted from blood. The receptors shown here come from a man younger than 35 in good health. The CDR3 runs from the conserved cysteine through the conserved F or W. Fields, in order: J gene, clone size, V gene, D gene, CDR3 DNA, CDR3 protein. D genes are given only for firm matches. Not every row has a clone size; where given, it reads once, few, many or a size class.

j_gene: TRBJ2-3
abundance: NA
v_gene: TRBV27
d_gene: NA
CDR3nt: TGTGCCAGCAGCGGGGGGCTCGGGGGCACAGATACGCAGTATTTT
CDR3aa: CASSGGLGGTDTQYF

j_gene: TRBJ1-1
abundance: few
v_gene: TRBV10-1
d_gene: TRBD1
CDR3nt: TGCGCCAGCAGCCCCGGGACAGGCTACACTGAAGCTTTCTTT
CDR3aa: CASSPGTGYTEAFF

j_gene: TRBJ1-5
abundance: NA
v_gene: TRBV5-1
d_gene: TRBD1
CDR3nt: TGCGCCAGCAGCTTGGGGGACAGGGAGGGCCAGCCCCAGCATTTT
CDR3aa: CASSLGDREGQPQHF

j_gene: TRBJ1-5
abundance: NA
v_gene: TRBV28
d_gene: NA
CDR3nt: TGTGCCGGCCAGACCTCAGGGACCAATCAGCCCCAGCATTTT
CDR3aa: CAGQTSGTNQPQHF

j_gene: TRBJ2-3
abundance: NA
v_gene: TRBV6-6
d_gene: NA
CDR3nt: TGTGCCAGCAGTTACGGGCTAAGGCTTCACACAGATACGCAGTATTTT
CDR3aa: CASSYGLRLHTDTQYF

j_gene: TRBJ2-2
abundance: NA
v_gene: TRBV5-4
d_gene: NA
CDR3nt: TGTGCCAGCAGCTTCCCACAGGGGAACACCGGGGAGCTGTTTTTT
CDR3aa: CASSFPQGNTGELFF

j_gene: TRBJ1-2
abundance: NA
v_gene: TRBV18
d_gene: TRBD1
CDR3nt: TGTGCCAGCTCTCTGGACAGGCCAGCCCGGTGGGGGTATGGCTACACCTTC
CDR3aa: CASSLDRPARWGYGYTF

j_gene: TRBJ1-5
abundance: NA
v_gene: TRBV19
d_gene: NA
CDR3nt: TGTGCCAGTAGTATCGTTGGGAGCAATCAGCCCCAGCATTTT
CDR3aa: CASSIVGSNQPQHF

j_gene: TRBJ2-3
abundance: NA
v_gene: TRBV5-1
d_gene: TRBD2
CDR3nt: TGCGCCAGCAGCTTGGCTGGAACTAGCGGGGGCTCGGATACGCAGTATTTT
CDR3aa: CASSLAGTSGGSDTQYF

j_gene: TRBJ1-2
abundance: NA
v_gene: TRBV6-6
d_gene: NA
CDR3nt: TGTGCCAGCAGTTACAACAAGGCGCTTTATGGCTACACCTTC
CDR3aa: CASSYNKALYGYTF

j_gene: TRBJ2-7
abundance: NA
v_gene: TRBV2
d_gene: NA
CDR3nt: TGTGCCAGCAGTGAAGGAGGCGACCGTTACGAGCAGTACTTC
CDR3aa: CASSEGGDRYEQYF

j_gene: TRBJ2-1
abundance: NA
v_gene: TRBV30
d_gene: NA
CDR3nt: TGTGCCTGGAGTGTAATTCCCCTTCACAATGAGCAGTTCTTC
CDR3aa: CAWSVIPLHNEQFF

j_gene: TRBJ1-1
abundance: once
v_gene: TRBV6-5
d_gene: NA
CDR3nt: TGTGCCAGCAGTTTTGGGGGTCCAACCAACACTGAAGCTTTCTTT
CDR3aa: CASSFGGPTNTEAFF

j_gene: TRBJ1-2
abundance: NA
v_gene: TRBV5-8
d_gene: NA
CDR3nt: TGTGCCAGCAGCATTAACGGGCTTAGGGGCTACACCTTC
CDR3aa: CASSINGLRGYTF

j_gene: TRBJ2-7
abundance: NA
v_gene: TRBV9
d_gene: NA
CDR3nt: TGTGCCAGCAGCCCTTCGGGGCCAGGGGGGTACGAGCAGTACTTC
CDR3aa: CASSPSGPGGYEQYF

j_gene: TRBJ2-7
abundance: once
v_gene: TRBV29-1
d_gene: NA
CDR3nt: TGCAGCTTCAAGACAGAAGCTACTGGCGAGCAGTACTTC
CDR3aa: CSFKTEATGEQYF

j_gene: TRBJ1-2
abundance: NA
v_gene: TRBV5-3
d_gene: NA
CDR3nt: TGTGCCAGAAGCCTTGCGCAGATCTATGGCTACACCTTC
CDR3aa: CARSLAQIYGYTF

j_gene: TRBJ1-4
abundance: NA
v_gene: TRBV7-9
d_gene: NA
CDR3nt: TGTGCCAGCAGCTTAATAAGTCCAACTAATGAAAAACTGTTTTTT
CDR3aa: CASSLISPTNEKLFF

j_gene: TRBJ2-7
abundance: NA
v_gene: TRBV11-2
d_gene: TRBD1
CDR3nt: TGTGCCAGCAGCTTAGCGGGGACAGGAGTATACGAGCAGTACTTC
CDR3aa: CASSLAGTGVYEQYF

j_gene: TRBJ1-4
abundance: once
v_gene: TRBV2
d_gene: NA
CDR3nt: TGTGCCAGCAGTACAATCCAAGGAAAACTGTTTTTT
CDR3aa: CASSTIQGKLFF

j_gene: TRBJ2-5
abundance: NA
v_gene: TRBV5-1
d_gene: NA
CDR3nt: TGCGCCAGCTTTGCGGGCTCGGGGCAAGAGACCCAGTACTTC
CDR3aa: CASFAGSGQETQYF

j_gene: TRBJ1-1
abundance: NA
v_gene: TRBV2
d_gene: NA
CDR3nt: TGTGCCAGCAAATGGGAGGGGAACACTGAAGCTTTCTTT
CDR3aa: CASKWEGNTEAFF